This TCR beta chain is from a study of blood T cells in healthy people across ages. Study-level results: Across the age range, TCR beta diversity per million T cells fell in a roughly linear way.

Germline loops: CDR1 MNHEY, CDR2 SVGAGI. The CDR3 extends over 14 amino acids. V was shortened by 7 bases and J by 1 base, with 13 bases between the two germline ends. About this clonotype: What it recognizes is unknown.

Primed by a sample-barcoded 5' primer and a J-beta primer mix, a second PCR proceeded for about 6 to 11 cycles. TCRdb redid the calling of the 5' RACE reads with MiXCR, one entry per CDR3 protein. The sample has 1.5 million to 1.8 million distinct CDR3 sequences, about 45% seen once; the top ten hold around 4%. This TCR derives from a young woman in good health. This chain uses TRBV6-5 with TRBJ1-1; unclear D gene. The specimen was blood. As DNA, the CDR3 is TGTGCCAGCACTAGGACCTTCCAGAACACTGAAGCTTTCTTT. The encoded protein is CASTRTFQNTEAFF.